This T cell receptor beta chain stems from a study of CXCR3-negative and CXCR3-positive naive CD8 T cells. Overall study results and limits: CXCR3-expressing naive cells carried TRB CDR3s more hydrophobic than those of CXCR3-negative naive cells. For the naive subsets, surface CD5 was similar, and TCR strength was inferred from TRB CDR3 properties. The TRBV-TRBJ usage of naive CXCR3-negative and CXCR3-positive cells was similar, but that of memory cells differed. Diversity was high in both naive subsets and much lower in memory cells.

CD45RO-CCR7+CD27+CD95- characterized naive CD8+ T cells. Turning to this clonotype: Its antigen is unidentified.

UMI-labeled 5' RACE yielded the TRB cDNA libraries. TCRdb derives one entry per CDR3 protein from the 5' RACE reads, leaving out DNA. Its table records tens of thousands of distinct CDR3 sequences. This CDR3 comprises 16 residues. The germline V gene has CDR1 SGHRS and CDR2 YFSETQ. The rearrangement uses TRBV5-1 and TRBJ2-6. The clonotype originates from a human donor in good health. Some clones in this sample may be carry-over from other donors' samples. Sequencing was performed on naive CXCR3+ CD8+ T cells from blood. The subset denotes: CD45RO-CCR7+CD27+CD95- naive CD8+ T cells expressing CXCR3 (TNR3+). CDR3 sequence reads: CASSLGGQSGANVLTF.